Below are 12 T cell receptor beta chains sequenced from a single sample in a study of shared clonotypes between healthy human individuals. TCRdb's table, derived via immunoSEQ multiplex PCR, lists solely in-frame clones and lacks some. The sample lists roughly 2.5 million clones, around nine tenths occurring once. Sequencing used naive CD4+ T cells sorted from blood. Subset: CD45RA+ positively selected. All receptors derive from a man younger than 35 in good health.

The chain carries TRBV7-9 and TRBJ2-7; TRBD1 matches 10 bases. The germline V gene encodes CDR1 SEHNR and CDR2 FQNEAQ (reference sequence). Losses at the gene ends were 5 bases for V and 5 bases for J; bases not matched to a gene: 12. The CDR3 consists of 16 residues. The CDR3, as DNA: TGTGCCAGCAGCCCTGGGACAGGGGTGAGATTGGACGAGCAGTACTTC. This encodes CASSPGTGVRLDEQYF.

The V call is TRBV5-4, the J call TRBJ2-7, with TRBD1 matching 7 bases. The germline V gene has CDR1 SGHNT and CDR2 YYREEE (reference sequence). After removal of 3 bases from V and 2 bases from J, the junction contained 5 bases not matched to a gene. CDR3 size: 14 residues. The CDR3 nucleotides read TGTGCCAGCAGCTCTGGACAGGATACCTACGAGCAGTACTTC. Its protein product is CASSSGQDTYEQYF. The full variable domain, completed using reference TRBV5-4 and TRBJ2-7, is ETGVTQSPTHLIKTRGQQVTLRCSSQSGHNTVSWYQQALGQGPQFIFQYYREEENGRGNFPPRFSGLQFPNYSSELNVNALELDDSALYLCASSSGQDTYEQYFGPGTRLTVT.

The chain uses TRBV5-1 and TRBJ2-5; D uncertain. Trimming removed 4 bases from V and 5 bases from J, with 15 bases in between. This CDR3 has 14 amino acids. Germline assignment: CDR1 SGHRS and CDR2 YFSETQ. This CDR3 reads CASSPHTLWETQYF. The DNA for the CDR3 is TGCGCCAGCAGCCCTCACACGCTATGGGAGACCCAGTACTTC.

The chain is built from TRBV19 and TRBJ2-1; unclear D gene. The CDR3 spans 15 residues. Trimming stripped 1 base from V and 7 bases from J, with 14 bases between. Germline V gene data show CDR1 as LNHDA and CDR2 as SQIVND (reference sequence). CDR3: CASSIGGSKSNEQFF. Written as DNA, the CDR3 is TGTGCCAGTAGTATAGGTGGGTCTAAATCGAATGAGCAGTTCTTC.

The chain employs TRBV11-2 and TRBJ1-2; no clear D. The CDR3 loop spans 13 amino acids. CDR1 is SGHAT, CDR2 FQNNGV, per germline. Deletions cut 5 bases from V and 8 bases from J, with 15 bases between. CDR3 sequence: CASSHTRAGGYTF. In DNA form, the CDR3 reads TGTGCCAGCAGCCATACAAGAGCGGGCGGCTACACCTTC.

The chain joins TRBV5-1 to TRBJ1-1, with D possibly TRBD1 on 5 matching bases. The V end lost 4 bases, the J end lost 4 bases, and 17 bases lay between the germline ends. Germline V gene lookup returns CDR1 SGHRS and CDR2 YFSETQ. The CDR3 spans 15 residues. The chain's CDR3 is CASSPQEGLGTEAFF. Written as DNA, the CDR3 is TGCGCCAGCAGCCCCCAGGAGGGGCTAGGCACTGAAGCTTTCTTT.

The chain employs TRBV6-1 and TRBJ1-6; maybe TRBD1 (6 bases). Germline CDR1 reads MNHNS; CDR2 reads SASEGT. Trimming cost V 2 bases and J 7 bases, with 12 bases left between them. CDR3 length: 15 amino acids. The CDR3 sequence is CASSEWVGGNSPLHF. CDR3 DNA: TGTGCCAGCAGTGAATGGGTAGGGGGGAATTCACCCCTCCACTTT.

The chain employs TRBV7-2 and TRBJ2-3; D might be TRBD2 (6 bases). Germline loops: CDR1 SGHTA, CDR2 FQGNSA. This CDR3 is 17 amino acids long. With 5 bases removed from V and 2 bases from J, the gap between germline ends came to 20 bases. The DNA of the CDR3 is TGTGCCAGCAGCGGAAGATGGACTACTCAAACCACAGATACGCAGTATTTT. As protein: CASSGRWTTQTTDTQYF.

The CDR3 here is CASSYKWEQYF. Here the CDR3 DNA reads TGTGCCAGCAGCTACAAATGGGAGCAGTACTTC. The chain combines TRBV7-2 with TRBJ2-7, with unresolved D. CDR1 and CDR2 (germline): SGHTA, FQGNSA. V was cut by 4 bases and J by 7 bases, with 8 bases left in between. The CDR3 consists of 11 residues.

The V and J genes are TRBV11-2 and TRBJ1-3, with D perhaps matching TRBD1 (6 bases). This CDR3 spans 17 amino acids. The germline V gene has CDR1 SGHAT and CDR2 FQNNGV. Trimming left V 0 bases short and J 2 bases short, with 14 bases between. For the CDR3, the DNA is TGTGCCAGCAGCTTAGAAGAGGGGGTGTCTGCTGGAAACACCATATATTTT. The encoded protein is CASSLEEGVSAGNTIYF.

The rearrangement joins TRBV6-5 to TRBJ1-2, with D tentatively TRBD1 (5 bases). This CDR3 has 14 residues. From germline, CDR1 is MNHEY and CDR2 SVGAGI. V was cut by 5 bases and J by 4 bases, with 14 bases left in between. CDR3 coding DNA: TGTGCCAGCAGTCCTATAGGGGTTCGCTATGGCTACACCTTC. This encodes CASSPIGVRYGYTF.

J is TRBJ1-2 and V is TRBV5-4; TRBD1 might be the D (6 bases). Germline CDR1 is SGHNT and CDR2 is YYREEE (reference sequence). The CDR3 is made up of 13 amino acids. Trimming removed 3 bases from V and 8 bases from J, with 14 bases in between. The CDR3, as DNA: TGTGCCAGCAGCTCCACGAACAGGGACGGCTACACCTTC. Protein: CASSSTNRDGYTF.